This T cell receptor beta chain was identified during a study of CD8 T cells in ankylosing spondylitis. As to this clonotype: Its antigen is unidentified.

V was pared by 6 bases and J by 4 bases, with 10 bases of the junction left unmatched. This CDR3 region has 15 residues. Researchers built TCR beta libraries using quantitative 5'-RACE with molecular barcodes. One entry per CDR3 protein, called by TCRdb with MiXCR from the 5' RACE reads. The sample gives over 450,000 distinct CDR3 sequences, roughly 13% of which show up once; 6.8% is in the top ten. Study-wide points: Earlier reports found some motif variants in synovial fluid and blood in reactive arthritis. Disease-linked clones displayed a CD8+ phenotype and appeared relatively rarely in peripheral blood. Disease-linked clones were reportedly significantly enriched in matched ankylosing spondylitis synovial fluid. Blood from ankylosing spondylitis patients appeared to carry a characteristic roughly 8-variant TCR beta motif.

The specimen sequenced was blood, either unsorted or a sorted T cell fraction (not recorded which). This receptor was identified in a male donor with ankylosing spondylitis. This chain links TRBV12-3 or TRBV12-4 with TRBJ1-2; 8 positions agree with TRBD1. The CDR3 region is CASRRQGSGGYGYTF. The DNA of the CDR3 is TGTGCCAGCAGGAGACAGGGGTCGGGAGGCTATGGCTACACCTTC.